This TCR beta chain is from a study of beta chain features in type 1 diabetes. Study observations and caveats: VDJ junctions sequenced from type 1 diabetes patients showed fewer insertions and more deletions.

All of the isolated RNA was reverse transcribed, so expressed TCRB transcripts were sequenced. Assay used: immunoSEQ multiplex PCR; TCRdb lists only in-frame clones, some missing. The sample lists 350,000 to 400,000 clones, approximately 16% occurring once. This clone has more than one count but fewer than ten. Antigen unknown. The ends were cut back, 2 bases at V and 4 bases at J, with 11 bases in the middle. The germline CDR1 and CDR2 sequences are SEHNR and FQNEAQ (reference sequence). The CDR3 consists of 14 residues. Based on CD45RO/CCR7/CD25/CD127/CD95/CD27, CD4+ regulatory, stem cell-like memory, naive and central memory cells were sorted.

This receptor was taken from a woman between 18 and 29 years old in good health. The V gene is TRBV7-9, the J gene TRBJ1-1, with D perhaps TRBD1 (6 bases). The sample comprised naive CD4+ T cells from blood. DNA of the CDR3: TGTGCCAGCAGCTTAAAGGGGGGGAGCACTGAAGCTTTCTTT. Encoded protein: CASSLKGGSTEAFF.